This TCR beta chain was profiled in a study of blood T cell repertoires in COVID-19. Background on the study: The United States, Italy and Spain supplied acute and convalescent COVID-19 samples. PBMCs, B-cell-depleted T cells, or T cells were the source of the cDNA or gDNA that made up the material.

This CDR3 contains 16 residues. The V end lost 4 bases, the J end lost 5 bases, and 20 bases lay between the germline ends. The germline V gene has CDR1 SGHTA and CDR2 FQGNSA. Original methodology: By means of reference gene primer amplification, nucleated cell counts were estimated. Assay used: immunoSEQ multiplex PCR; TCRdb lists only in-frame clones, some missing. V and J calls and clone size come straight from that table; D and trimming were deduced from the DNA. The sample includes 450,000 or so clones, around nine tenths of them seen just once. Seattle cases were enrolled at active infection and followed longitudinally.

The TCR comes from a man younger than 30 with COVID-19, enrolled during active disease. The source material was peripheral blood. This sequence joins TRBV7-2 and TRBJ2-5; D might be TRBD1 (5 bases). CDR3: CASSSPSSGHRETQYF. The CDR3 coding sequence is TGTGCCAGCAGCTCCCCGAGTTCAGGGCATCGGGAGACCCAGTACTTC.